This T cell receptor (beta chain) was observed in a study of control samples from healthy donors and cancer patients. Assay: immunoSEQ multiplex PCR; the TCRdb copy retains only in-frame clones and omits some. The sample yields about 160,000 clones, roughly 94% seen once. This CDR3 comprises 13 residues. The germline V gene encodes CDR1 MNHEY and CDR2 SVGAGI. V lost 4 bases to trimming and J lost 4 bases, with 9 bases between them. The chain carries TRBV6-5 and TRBJ2-3; D unresolved. Material: PBMCs. The TCR sequence derives from a man aged 55 to 70 with colorectal cancer. The chain's CDR3 is CASSLSYSDTQYF. The CDR3 DNA reads TGTGCCAGCAGTTTGTCGTATTCAGATACGCAGTATTTT.